This T cell receptor (beta chain) was recovered during a study of cytomegalovirus exposure and HLA in healthy donors. About this clone: Antigen unknown.

Study observations and caveats: Cytomegalovirus status was reportedly diagnosed by the classifier with high specificity and sensitivity.

CDR3 size: 15 residues. Germline V gene sequence: CDR1 SGHRS, CDR2 YFSETQ. V lost 8 bases and J 3 bases, leaving 21 bases between the germline ends. The protocol was immunoSEQ multiplex PCR, while the TCRdb copy is restricted to in-frame clones and leaves out a portion. The table includes tens of thousands of clones, approximately 94% detected once. Sequenced input: PBMCs. The clonotype comes from a woman aged 25 to 39 in good health and CMV-seropositive. The chain has TRBV5-1 and TRBJ2-7; D perhaps matches TRBD2 (6 bases). The CDR3 bases are TGCGCCAGTAACTTGGGGACGCACGGGGGCTACGAGCAGTACTTC. Its protein product is CASNLGTHGGYEQYF.